This record looks at one T cell receptor (beta chain) sequence and its context. This clone was recorded only once. Its antigen has not been determined. Within one base of it there is no much larger clone, and no base qualities were kept. These data come from a study of OX40 agonist ivuxolimab in advanced cancers. For the wider study: Ivuxolimab was a fully human IgG2 agonistic monoclonal antibody targeting the costimulatory receptor OX40 (CD134). The paper reports the monotherapy dose-escalation portion (N of about 51 patients) of the phase I ivuxolimab trial. Partial responses occurred in three dose-escalation patients: two with cutaneous melanoma and one with hepatocellular carcinoma. Intravenous ivuxolimab was administered to patients every 2 weeks at six dose levels: 0.01, 0.1, 0.3, 1.5, 3 and 10 mg/kg. In the dose-escalation cohort, approximately 80% of patients were male, and the mean age was roughly 60 years with a range of roughly 20 to 80. Peripheral TCRbeta sequencing aimed to test whether ivuxolimab altered TCR sequence diversity and caused clonal T-cell expansion. Among the roughly 50 dose-escalation patients, some 20 had hepatocellular carcinoma, 15 or so melanoma, 9 renal cell carcinoma and 9 head and neck cancer. Prior anti-PD-1, anti-PD-L1 or anti-CTLA-4 therapy was permitted, and approximately 40% of dose-escalation patients had received checkpoint inhibitors. General study outcomes and caveats: Low levels of normalized T-cell clonal expansion were also seen in some patients who did not respond. In the 0.1-3.0 mg/kg groups, partial responders were among the patients with the lowest normalized peripheral clonal expansion, particularly in CD8+ T cells. On average, CD8+ T cells showed more expanded clones than CD4+ T cells after ivuxolimab. At doses from 0.1 to 3.0 mg/kg, clonal expansion was seen in both CD4+ and CD8+ blood T cells between baseline and week 6. Which antigens the clonally expanded peripheral T cells were specific for was not determined.

CDR1 and CDR2 are read off the germline V gene (reference sequence) as GTSNPN and SVGIG. Trimming takes 0 bases from V and 0 bases from J, and the germline ends sit 24 bases apart. The CDR3 contains 20 residues, cysteine and phenylalanine counted. Only the CDR3 portion is preserved as DNA: 60 bases, with reading frame beginning at the first base. The trial excluded patients who had a history of autoimmune disease or were on systemic immunosuppression. Peripheral blood for TCR sequencing was collected from all dose cohorts at baseline, on cycle 4 day 1, and on cycle 7 day 1. The samples were taken from a phase I, first-in-human, multicenter, open-label dose-escalation trial of ivuxolimab. Adults with locally advanced or metastatic melanoma, renal cell, hepatocellular, or head and neck squamous cell carcinoma were enrolled in the trial. Before TCR sequencing, CD4+ T cells and CD8+ T cells from peripheral blood were sorted into separate populations.

Genomic DNA was extracted from sorted cells for sequencing of the TCRbeta CDR3 region. The immunoSEQ Assay was used to sequence the TCRbeta CDR3 regions. As stored in TCRdb, this immuneACCESS dataset retains in-frame rearrangements with V and J assigned. A fraction of the clones does not appear; measured against another copy, unresolved V genes explain less than half of the discrepancy, and the remainder lacks a known reason. The sample yields about 49,000 clones; roughly 85% were counted once. The leading ten clones occupy 6.5% to 9.5% of the sample. The material sequenced was CD4+ or CD8+ T cells sorted from blood, taken in a trial of the OX40 agonist ivuxolimab. The sequence was obtained from an adult with an advanced solid tumor such as melanoma, head and neck, liver or kidney cancer. The sequence is built from TRBV30 and TRBJ1-3; the D gene is perhaps TRBD1, from 6 matching bases. The CDR3 protein: CAWSVRVGGTNRNSGNTIYF. The DNA is as follows: TGTGCCTGGAGTGTACGGGTTGGTGGGACAAATCGGAACTCTGGAAACACCATATATTTT.